The 23 T cell receptor beta chains in this list originate from one sample, sequenced in a study of cytomegalovirus exposure and HLA in healthy donors. The primer mix had 60 Vbeta and 13 Jbeta primers. The data were produced by immunoSEQ multiplex PCR, yet TCRdb's version contains in-frame clones alone and is incomplete. The sample carries approximately 190,000 clones, around 73% recorded once. Source material: PBMCs. The receptors shown here come from a woman aged 30 to 39 in good health and CMV-seropositive.

The chain has TRBV9 and TRBJ2-1, with 8 bases fitting TRBD2. V shed 1 base, J shed 5 bases, and the junction held 8 bases outside the gene matches. Germline lookup yields CDR1 SGDLS and CDR2 YYNGEE. This CDR3 contains 16 residues. The CDR3 protein is CASSVHGRAPNNEQFF. The CDR3 bases are TGTGCCAGCAGCGTACACGGGAGGGCCCCTAACAATGAGCAGTTCTTC.

The chain uses TRBV18 and TRBJ2-7, with D perhaps TRBD1 (6 bases). Looked up from germline, CDR1 is KGHSH and CDR2 is LQKENI. V lost 4 bases and J lost 0, with 13 bases in between. The CDR3 length is 15 residues. CDR3 bases: TGTGCCAGCTCACTTTCGACGGACAGCTCCTACGAGCAGTACTTC. It yields the protein CASSLSTDSSYEQYF.

V is TRBV19 and J is TRBJ2-1; no clear D. This CDR3 is built from 13 residues. The ends were cut back, 1 base at V and 8 bases at J, with 9 bases in the middle. Germline V lookup: CDR1 LNHDA, CDR2 SQIVND (reference sequence). The CDR3 spells CASSIAWQDEQFF. CDR3 DNA sequence: TGTGCCAGTAGTATAGCCTGGCAGGATGAGCAGTTCTTC. Using reference TRBV19 and TRBJ2-1 for the parts outside the CDR3, the full variable domain is DGGITQSPKYLFRKEGQNVTLSCEQNLNHDAMYWYRQDPGQGLRLIYYSQIVNDFQKGDIAEGYSVSREKKESFPLTVTSAQKNPTAFYLCASSIAWQDEQFFGPGTRLTVL.

J is TRBJ2-1 and V is TRBV9, with 10 bases identical to TRBD2. The trim removed 7 bases at V and 2 bases at J, leaving 9 bases unmatched. The CDR3 totals 16 residues. Germline values: CDR1 SGDLS, CDR2 YYNGEE. CDR3 in amino acids: CASGRLGLAAYNEQFF. CDR3 in DNA: TGTGCCAGCGGGCGACTCGGACTAGCGGCCTACAATGAGCAGTTCTTC.

V usage is TRBV4-1 and J usage is TRBJ1-2; D not resolved. V was cut by 4 bases and J by 3 bases, with 12 bases left in between. Germline CDR1 reads MGHRA; CDR2 reads YSYEKL. The CDR3 has 14 amino acids. DNA of the CDR3: TGCGCCAGCAGCCCCCGAGGAGAGGACTATGGCTACACCTTC. Translation gives CASSPRGEDYGYTF.

The chain recombines TRBV28 with TRBJ2-1; 9 positions match TRBD2. CDR3 size: 13 residues. Germline trimming cut 2 bases from V and 15 bases from J; bases unmatched to any gene: 8. Looked up from germline, CDR1 is MDHEN and CDR2 is SYDVKM. CDR3 loop: CASSLTSGLFRFF. As DNA, the CDR3 is TGTGCCAGCAGTTTAACTAGCGGGTTATTCCGGTTCTTC.

The V and J genes are TRBV14 and TRBJ2-2; possibly TRBD1 for D (6 bases). This CDR3 contains 17 residues. Deletions cut 0 bases from V and 6 bases from J, with 17 bases between. CDR1 and CDR2 (germline): SGHDN, FVKESK. The CDR3 is CASSQENRASLPGELFF. The CDR3 nucleotides are TGTGCCAGCAGCCAAGAGAACAGGGCTTCCCTCCCCGGGGAGCTGTTTTTT.

The chain links TRBV5-1 to TRBJ2-3; TRBD1 is a possible D gene (5 bases). Germline values: CDR1 SGHRS, CDR2 YFSETQ. The CDR3 has 16 residues. V was trimmed by 0 bases and J by 2 bases, leaving 13 bases between them. CDR3 sequence (DNA): TGCGCCAGCAGCTTGGGCAGGGCTTCCTTCACAGATACGCAGTATTTT. Residues: CASSLGRASFTDTQYF.

V gene TRBV18 combines with J gene TRBJ2-3; TRBD2 matches 8 bases. This CDR3 has 15 amino acids. The J segment lost 4 bases and the V segment lost 0 bases, leaving 3 bases of the junction unmatched. The germline V gene has CDR1 KGHSH and CDR2 LQKENI. CDR3 DNA sequence: TGTGCCAGCTCACCACCGTTAGCGGGATCAGATACGCAGTATTTT. Amino acids: CASSPPLAGSDTQYF.

V usage is TRBV6-5 and J usage is TRBJ2-3; 10 bases agree with TRBD2. V lost 5 bases to trimming and J lost 0 bases; unmatched junction nucleotides: 2. Germline lookup yields CDR1 MNHEY and CDR2 SVGAGI. The CDR3 is 15 residues long. CDR3 region: CASSLAGASTDTQYF. The CDR3 nucleotides are TGTGCCAGCAGTCTAGCGGGGGCCAGCACAGATACGCAGTATTTT.

The V gene is TRBV7-3, the J gene TRBJ2-5; TRBD1 agrees at 8 bases. Germline V CDR1 and CDR2: SGHTA, FQGTGA. CDR3 length: 14 residues. The ends lost 5 bases at V and 4 bases at J; junction bases unmatched: 6. CDR3 in DNA: TGTGCCAGCAGCCCGAGGACAGGGCCAGAGACCCAGTACTTC. This codes for CASSPRTGPETQYF.

The chain couples TRBV29-1 to TRBJ2-3; 12 nucleotides line up with TRBD1. Germline CDR1 and CDR2: SQVTM and ANQGSEA. With 6 bases clipped from V and 0 bases from J, the junction kept 16 bases outside the gene matches. There are 19 residues in the CDR3. The CDR3 reads CSVGGQGASGGASTDTQYF. For the CDR3, the DNA is TGCAGCGTGGGGGGACAGGGGGCTAGCGGGGGAGCTAGCACAGATACGCAGTATTTT.

This sequence joins TRBV5-1 and TRBJ2-1; 7 nucleotides align to TRBD2. Germline V lookup: CDR1 SGHRS, CDR2 YFSETQ. With 4 bases clipped from V and 7 bases from J, the junction kept 8 bases outside the gene matches. The CDR3 sequence is 14 residues long. This CDR3 reads CASSPGGGENEQFF. CDR3 DNA sequence: TGCGCCAGCAGCCCGGGAGGTGGGGAGAATGAGCAGTTCTTC.

The DNA of the CDR3 is TGTGCCAGCAGGGACAGGGGAGATCAGCCCCAGCATTTT. Translated: CASRDRGDQPQHF. V gene TRBV7-2 combines with J gene TRBJ1-5; 9 bases align to TRBD1. This CDR3 is 13 amino acids long. CDR1 SGHTA and CDR2 FQGNSA come from the germline V gene. V shed 6 bases, J shed 5 bases, and the junction held 2 bases outside the gene matches.

This chain uses TRBV10-3 with TRBJ1-1, with 7 bases identical to TRBD1. The germline gives CDR1 ENHRY, CDR2 SYGVKD. There are 14 residues in the CDR3. The ends lost 4 bases at V and 1 base at J; junction bases unmatched: 3. The DNA of the CDR3 is TGTGCCATCAGTGTTGGACAGGCGAACACTGAAGCTTTCTTT. This translates into CAISVGQANTEAFF.

The CDR3 DNA follows: TGTGCCAGCAGGATGGCCGGGACAGGCATCTCTGGGGCCAACGTCCTGACTTTC. It translates to CASRMAGTGISGANVLTF. The chain joins TRBV5-6 to TRBJ2-6; 8 positions agree with TRBD1. Losses at the gene ends were 5 bases for V and 0 bases for J; bases not matched to a gene: 10. This CDR3 has 18 residues. CDR1 SGHDT and CDR2 YYEEEE come from the germline V gene.

The chain couples TRBV9 to TRBJ2-6; D may be TRBD2 (6 bases). Trimming stripped 1 base from V and 1 base from J, with 15 bases between. Germline V lookup: CDR1 SGDLS, CDR2 YYNGEE. The length of the CDR3 is 18 residues. Here the CDR3 reads CASSVTLGGVSGANVLTF. CDR3 DNA: TGTGCCAGCAGCGTAACTTTGGGGGGAGTTTCTGGGGCCAACGTCCTGACTTTC.

The V gene is TRBV5-8, the J gene TRBJ2-3; TRBD1 aligns across 8 bases. The junction had 12 bases not matched to a gene; V was cut back by 3 bases and J by 6 bases. This CDR3 spans 16 amino acids. Germline loops: CDR1 SGHTS, CDR2 YDEGEE. The CDR3 nucleotides are TGTGCCAGCAGCTCCGAGGGGGGACAGGCCTGGGATACGCAGTATTTT. Its translation is CASSSEGGQAWDTQYF.

The V call is TRBV4-3, the J call TRBJ2-1; D gene ambiguous. Trimming removed 0 bases from V and 4 bases from J, with 16 bases in between. In germline, CDR1 is LGHNA, CDR2 YSLEER. This CDR3 comprises 17 residues. CDR3 bases: TGCGCCAGCAGCCAAGATTATTTGGGCTTTCAGTACAATGAGCAGTTCTTC. This translates into CASSQDYLGFQYNEQFF.

This chain connects TRBV5-1 to TRBJ2-1, with no clear D. The germline V gene has CDR1 SGHRS and CDR2 YFSETQ. Trimming took 0 bases from V and 9 from J, leaving 10 bases between them. The CDR3 totals 13 residues. In nucleotides, the CDR3 is TGCGCCAGCAGCTTGGACATCTCGGGTGAGCAGTTCTTC. Encoded protein: CASSLDISGEQFF.

The gene calls are TRBV15 and TRBJ2-4; TRBD1 agrees at 7 bases. Germline lookup yields CDR1 LNHNV and CDR2 YYDKDF (reference sequence). The V and J ends lost 4 bases and 8 bases, in that order; junction bases with no gene match: 8. The CDR3 extends over 14 amino acids. The CDR3 DNA follows: TGTGCCACCAGCACTCGACAGGGTCGGGACATTCAGTACTTC. Protein: CATSTRQGRDIQYF.

The gene calls are TRBV6-5 and TRBJ2-3; D gene ambiguous. The V gene's germline CDR1 is MNHEY and CDR2 SVGAGI. The V and J ends lost 6 bases and 0 bases respectively, with 7 bases between them. The CDR3 contains 13 residues. Written as DNA, the CDR3 is TGTGCCAGCAGGGAGCAAAGCACAGATACGCAGTATTTT. Translated: CASREQSTDTQYF.

The V gene is TRBV18, the J gene TRBJ2-1; 13 bases line up with TRBD2. The CDR3 is made up of 16 amino acids. V shed 3 bases, J shed 5 bases, and the junction held 4 bases outside the gene matches. Germline lookup yields CDR1 KGHSH and CDR2 LQKENI. Here the CDR3 DNA reads TGTGCCAGCTCACCTAGACTAGCGGGGGGCCACAATGAGCAGTTCTTC. Its translation: CASSPRLAGGHNEQFF.